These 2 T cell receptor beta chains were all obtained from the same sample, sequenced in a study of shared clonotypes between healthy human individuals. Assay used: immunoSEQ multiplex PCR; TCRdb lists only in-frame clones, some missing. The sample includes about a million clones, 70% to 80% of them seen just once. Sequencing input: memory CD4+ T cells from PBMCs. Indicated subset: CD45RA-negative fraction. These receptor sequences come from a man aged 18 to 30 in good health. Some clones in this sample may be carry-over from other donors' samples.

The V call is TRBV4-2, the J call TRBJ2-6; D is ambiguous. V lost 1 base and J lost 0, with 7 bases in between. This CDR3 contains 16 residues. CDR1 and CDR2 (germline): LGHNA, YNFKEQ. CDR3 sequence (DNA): TGTGCCAGCAGCCAAGCCCCCGGCTCTGGGGCCAACGTCCTGACTTTC. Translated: CASSQAPGSGANVLTF.

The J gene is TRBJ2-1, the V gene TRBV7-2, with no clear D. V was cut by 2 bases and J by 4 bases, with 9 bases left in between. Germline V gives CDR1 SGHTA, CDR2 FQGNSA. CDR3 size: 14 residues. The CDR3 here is CASSLSLQYNEQFF. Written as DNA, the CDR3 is TGTGCCAGCAGCTTAAGCCTCCAATACAATGAGCAGTTCTTC.